The 25 T cell receptor beta chains in this list originate from one sample, sequenced in a study of identical twins. MiXCR, run by TCRdb on the 5' RACE reads, gives a single entry per CDR3 protein. Counted here are about 700,000 distinct CDR3 sequences, 8.6% occurring once; the ten biggest clones make up approximately 0.96%. These data also formed part of another study, on yellow fever vaccine responses in identical twins.

The sequencing sample was made of PBMCs. All receptors come from a woman younger than 30 in good health.

This clonotype was picked up a small number of times. V is TRBV9 and J is TRBJ1-1; D gene unclear. V was trimmed by 5 bases and J by 2 bases, leaving 10 bases between them. The CDR3 length is 13 residues. Looked up from germline, CDR1 is SGDLS and CDR2 is YYNGEE. The CDR3 reads CASSRKANTEAFF. Here the CDR3 DNA reads TGTGCCAGCAGTCGTAAAGCTAACACTGAAGCTTTCTTT.

This clonotype was seen only a few times. V gene TRBV12-3 or TRBV12-4 combines with J gene TRBJ2-5; 13 bases fit TRBD2. The CDR3 is made up of 14 amino acids. Germline trimming cut 6 bases from V and 5 bases from J; bases unmatched to any gene: 3. CDR3 amino acids: CASRLAGGLETQYF. CDR3 DNA sequence: TGTGCCAGCAGACTAGCGGGGGGGCTTGAGACCCAGTACTTC.

The chain is built from TRBV5-1 and TRBJ2-3, with unresolved D. This CDR3 contains 17 residues. Trimming pared 0 bases from V and 4 bases from J, leaving 18 bases between. Germline V gives CDR1 SGHRS, CDR2 YFSETQ. The CDR3 DNA reads as TGCGCCAGCAGCTTGGCATTGGTCGACGTAGCTGCAGATACGCAGTATTTT. Its protein product is CASSLALVDVAADTQYF.

The chain has TRBV23-1 and TRBJ2-7, with 9 bases lining up with TRBD2. TRBV23-1 is an ORF for which the function is uncertain. The CDR3 loop spans 15 amino acids. With V trimmed by 4 bases and J by 0 bases, 4 bases remained unmatched. CDR3 sequence reads: CASSRKLAGSYEQYF. CDR3 DNA: TGCGCCAGCAGTCGGAAACTAGCGGGCTCCTACGAGCAGTACTTC.

This clonotype was found a few times. The chain carries TRBV7-9 and TRBJ1-2; 7 positions agree with TRBD1. The CDR3 runs to 14 residues. Germline V lookup: CDR1 SEHNR, CDR2 FQNEAQ (reference sequence). The J segment lost 5 bases and the V segment lost 5 bases, leaving 8 bases of the junction unmatched. The CDR3 DNA reads TGTGCCAGCAGCCCCGCTAGGGGGCTGTATGGCTACACCTTC. Translated: CASSPARGLYGYTF.

This chain connects TRBV7-9 to TRBJ1-2; D is possibly TRBD1 (6 bases). The CDR3 length is 16 residues. Per germline, CDR1 SEHNR and CDR2 FQNEAQ (reference sequence). Deletions cut 5 bases from V and 6 bases from J, with 22 bases between. The CDR3 nucleotides read TGTGCCAGCAGCCTAGGGGCTTCGGGGGGCGCGAATGGCTACACCTTC. This sequence encodes CASSLGASGGANGYTF.

This clonotype was observed a few times. The J gene is TRBJ2-5, the V gene TRBV7-3; tentatively, D is TRBD1 or TRBD2 (5 bases each). The germline V gene has CDR1 SGHTA and CDR2 FQGTGA. This CDR3 contains 13 residues. Trimming stripped 4 bases from V and 5 bases from J, with 11 bases between. This CDR3 is CASSSGTMETQYF. The CDR3 DNA is TGTGCCAGCAGCTCCGGGACGATGGAGACCCAGTACTTC.

This clonotype has at least ten counts. The J gene is TRBJ2-5, the V gene TRBV7-9; no clear D gene. V was clipped by 5 bases and J by 3 bases, with 13 bases between them. CDR1 is SEHNR and CDR2 is FQNEAQ in the germline V gene (reference sequence). The CDR3 consists of 14 residues. The CDR3 sequence is CASSAEVSKETQYF. CDR3 in DNA: TGTGCCAGCAGCGCCGAAGTTTCAAAAGAGACCCAGTACTTC.

This clonotype has just a few counts. The chain employs TRBV29-1 and TRBJ2-7, with D perhaps TRBD2 (6 bases). Trimming took 3 bases from V and 6 from J, leaving 15 bases between them. The CDR3 sequence is 13 residues long. Germline CDR1 reads SQVTM; CDR2 reads ANQGSEA. CDR3 bases: TGCAGCGTTGATGGGCCCTTGGGAGGCGAGCAGTACTTC. It specifies CSVDGPLGGEQYF.

This chain joins TRBV20-1 and TRBJ2-3, with 7 bases identical to TRBD2. V lost 6 bases to trimming and J lost 10 bases; unmatched junction nucleotides: 19. Germline loops: CDR1 DFQATT, CDR2 SNEGSKA (reference sequence). This CDR3 has 15 amino acids. CDR3 residues: CSAKSGNRFNYAQYF. CDR3 bases: TGCAGTGCGAAAAGCGGGAATAGATTTAATTATGCGCAGTATTTT.

This clonotype occurred many times. The chain carries TRBV20-1 and TRBJ1-1; 7 nucleotides match TRBD1. The CDR3 sequence is 12 residues long. The J segment lost 7 bases and the V segment lost 5 bases, leaving 7 bases of the junction unmatched. CDR1 and CDR2 from the germline V gene are DFQATT and SNEGSKA (reference sequence). The CDR3 loop is CSALDRVNEAFF. The CDR3 DNA follows: TGCAGTGCTCTAGACAGGGTTAATGAAGCTTTCTTT.

This clonotype was seen more than once but under ten times. J is TRBJ2-3 and V is TRBV4-3, with 10 bases identical to TRBD2. The trim removed 0 bases at V and 7 bases at J, leaving 7 bases unmatched. Germline V gene sequence: CDR1 LGHNA, CDR2 YSLEER. CDR3 length: 16 amino acids. CDR3 sequence (DNA): TGCGCCAGCAGCCAAGATAGGCTAGCGGGAGCGCATACGCAGTATTTT. Protein: CASSQDRLAGAHTQYF.

This clonotype was seen only a few times. The V call is TRBV21-1, the J call TRBJ2-3; the table's D gene call, TRBD2, was not cross checked with the DNA. TRBV21-1 is classified as a pseudogene. This CDR3 has 17 residues. CDR3 in DNA: TGTGCCAGCAGCAAGCAGACTAGCGGGGCGAGCACAGATACGCAGTATTTT. Amino acid sequence: CASSKQTSGASTDTQYF.

The table lists this clonotype with a few counts. The genes are TRBV20-1 and TRBJ2-7, with D possibly matching TRBD2 (5 bases). Germline-derived CDR1 and CDR2 are DFQATT and SNEGSKA (reference sequence). The germline V and J ends were trimmed by 3 bases and 5 bases, with 14 bases remaining between them. The CDR3 totals 13 residues. The CDR3, as DNA: TGCAGTGCTAGGGAGGTAGCGCGTGACGAGCAGTACTTC. Amino acid sequence: CSAREVARDEQYF.

This clonotype was seen only a few times. This chain links TRBV29-1 with TRBJ1-1, with D unclear. Germline V lookup: CDR1 SQVTM, CDR2 ANQGSEA. The V gene lost 0 bases and the J gene lost 1 base, with 6 bases spanning the gap. The CDR3 covers 13 residues. This CDR3 is CSVEDRQNTEAFF. The CDR3 region has the DNA TGCAGCGTTGAAGATCGACAGAACACTGAAGCTTTCTTT.

The sample holds many counts of this clonotype. The chain links TRBV20-1 to TRBJ2-7; TRBD1 aligns across 7 bases. J was trimmed by 2 bases and V by 2 bases; bases with no gene match: 6. CDR1 and CDR2 (germline): DFQATT, SNEGSKA (reference sequence). The CDR3 has 14 amino acids. The CDR3 DNA sequence: TGCAGTGCTAGAAAGTGGGACAGCACCTACGAGCAGTACTTC. It translates to CSARKWDSTYEQYF.

This clonotype was observed a handful of times. The chain uses TRBV6-1 and TRBJ2-4; tentatively, D is TRBD1 or TRBD2 (5 bases each). Per germline, CDR1 MNHNS and CDR2 SASEGT. Deletions cut 8 bases from V and 3 bases from J, with 20 bases between. The CDR3 length is 16 residues. CDR3 nucleotides: TGTGCCAGCGGGGGAGACCCCCAGTCCGGCAAAAACATTCAGTACTTC. It yields the protein CASGGDPQSGKNIQYF.

The V and J genes are TRBV6-1 and TRBJ2-5; tentatively, D is TRBD1 or TRBD2 (5 bases each). Germline CDR1 and CDR2: MNHNS and SASEGT. The CDR3 length is 15 residues. V lost 7 bases and J 0 bases, leaving 15 bases between the germline ends. The CDR3 protein is CASTGIGTDQETQYF. The CDR3 DNA reads as TGTGCCAGCACAGGTATTGGGACGGACCAAGAGACCCAGTACTTC.

The chain links TRBV9 to TRBJ2-7; 11 bases match TRBD2. This CDR3 region has 15 residues. V lost 2 bases to trimming and J lost 7 bases; unmatched junction nucleotides: 8. The germline CDR1 and CDR2 sequences are SGDLS and YYNGEE. This CDR3 is CASSVHPSGGLEQYF. As DNA, the CDR3 is TGTGCCAGCAGCGTCCACCCTAGCGGGGGGTTGGAGCAGTACTTC.

This clonotype occurred many times. The chain carries TRBV6-5 and TRBJ2-3, with a tentative D call TRBD2 (6 bases). This CDR3 contains 15 residues. Germline CDR1 is MNHEY and CDR2 is SVGAGI. With 0 bases removed from V and 0 bases from J, the gap between germline ends came to 7 bases. This CDR3 is CASSYSEGSTDTQYF. The CDR3 nucleotides are TGTGCCAGCAGTTACTCGGAGGGCAGCACAGATACGCAGTATTTT.

The genes are TRBV5-1 and TRBJ2-2, with D tentatively TRBD2 (5 bases). Germline CDR1 reads SGHRS; CDR2 reads YFSETQ. V gave up 0 bases and J gave up 1 base, with 7 bases separating them. This CDR3 has 15 residues. CDR3 in amino acids: CASSLGGVNTGELFF. The CDR3 region has the DNA TGCGCCAGCAGCTTGGGGGGAGTGAACACCGGGGAGCTGTTTTTT.

This clonotype appeared a few times. The chain has TRBV2 and TRBJ2-5, with 7 bases aligning to TRBD2. The CDR3 extends over 18 amino acids. Germline-derived CDR1 and CDR2 are SNHLY and FYNNEI. V trimming: 5 bases; J trimming: 2 bases; junction bases outside the gene matches: 17. The CDR3 loop is CASSSTLTSATQQETQYF. The DNA of the CDR3 is TGTGCCAGCAGTTCCACGCTAACTAGCGCGACGCAACAAGAGACCCAGTACTTC.

This clonotype was detected a few times. The chain has TRBV20-1 and TRBJ2-1, with D perhaps matching TRBD2 (6 bases). The CDR3 is 14 amino acids. Germline V gene lookup returns CDR1 DFQATT and CDR2 SNEGSKA (reference sequence). Trimming pared 2 bases from V and 4 bases from J, leaving 12 bases between. The CDR3 here is CSARFPGVYNEQFF. For the CDR3, the DNA is TGCAGTGCTAGATTTCCGGGGGTATACAATGAGCAGTTCTTC.

The sample holds a few counts of this clonotype. The chain uses TRBV24-1 and TRBJ2-1; the match to TRBD2 covers 11 bases. The CDR3 runs 17 residues. Germline V gene sequence: CDR1 KGHDR, CDR2 SFDVKD. Trimming removed 1 base from V and 3 bases from J; junction bases left unmatched: 4. In nucleotides, the CDR3 is TGTGCCACCAGTGATTTAGCTAGCGGGGGGTTCTACAATGAGCAGTTCTTC. Protein sequence: CATSDLASGGFYNEQFF.

This clonotype was seen many times. The chain joins TRBV4-1 to TRBJ2-2; perhaps TRBD2 as D (6 bases). CDR1 MGHRA and CDR2 YSYEKL come from the germline V gene. Trimming left V 2 bases short and J 4 bases short, with 14 bases between. This CDR3 region has 16 residues. CDR3 DNA sequence: TGCGCCAGCAGCCAACCAGGAGGGCCGGGCACCGGGGAGCTGTTTTTT. Amino acid sequence: CASSQPGGPGTGELFF.